The rows below give T cell receptor beta chains drawn from one sample of a study of blood T cells in healthy people across ages. Each CDR3 protein gets one entry after TCRdb re-called the 5' RACE reads with MiXCR. The sample holds almost 550,000 distinct CDR3 sequences, around 24% seen once. These data were also reused for a study on T cells of mothers and their children.

What was sequenced was blood. The receptors originated from a boy younger than 18 in good health. CDR3s include the opening cysteine and the closing phenylalanine or tryptophan. D genes are given only for firm matches. Only some rows state a clone size, as once, few, many or a class for expanded clones.

d_gene,v_gene,j_gene,abundance,CDR3aa,CDR3nt
TRBD1,TRBV9,TRBJ1-3,few,CASSAGGTGNSGNTIYF,TGTGCCAGCAGCGCTGGGGGGACAGGGAACTCTGGAAACACCATATATTTT
NA,TRBV6-2/TRBV6-3,TRBJ2-6,few,CASSYGGGGANVLTF,TGTGCCAGCAGTTACGGGGGAGGCGGGGCCAACGTCCTGACTTTC
NA,TRBV15,TRBJ2-5,few,CATSRDPGLAQETQYF,TGTGCCACCAGCAGAGATCCGGGGCTAGCGCAAGAGACCCAGTACTTC
TRBD2,TRBV28,TRBJ2-7,many,CASSSPLAGRRGYEQYF,TGTGCCAGCAGTTCCCCACTAGCGGGACGTAGAGGATACGAGCAGTACTTC
TRBD2,TRBV12-3/TRBV12-4,TRBJ2-1,NA,CASSFEAGGPYEQFF,TGTGCCAGCAGTTTTGAAGCGGGGGGGCCCTATGAGCAGTTCTTC
NA,TRBV5-1,TRBJ2-1,NA,CASSPAQGTPYNEQFF,TGCGCCAGCAGCCCCGCACAGGGAACCCCCTACAATGAGCAGTTCTTC
NA,TRBV19,TRBJ2-5,NA,CASSNLEDSEQETQYF,TGTGCCAGTAGTAACCTTGAAGACAGCGAACAAGAGACCCAGTACTTC
NA,TRBV5-1,TRBJ1-5,NA,CASSLAGSGNQPQHF,TGCGCCAGCAGCTTGGCAGGGAGTGGGAATCAGCCCCAGCATTTT
TRBD2,TRBV7-2,TRBJ2-1,NA,CASSLASSSGNNEQFF,TGTGCCAGCAGCTTAGCCTCGTCTAGCGGGAATAATGAGCAGTTCTTC
NA,TRBV27,TRBJ2-3,few,CASLRESTDTQYF,TGTGCCAGCCTAAGGGAGAGCACAGATACGCAGTATTTT
TRBD2,TRBV9,TRBJ2-1,few,CASSVDGGGAPRNEQFF,TGTGCCAGCAGCGTAGATGGCGGGGGGGCCCCTAGGAATGAGCAGTTCTTC
NA,TRBV18,TRBJ1-4,NA,CASSPELDPTNEKLFF,TGTGCCAGCTCACCAGAGCTGGACCCAACTAATGAAAAACTGTTTTTT
TRBD2,TRBV7-7,TRBJ2-7,few,CASSLSLAGDLEQYF,TGTGCTAGCAGCTTGTCGCTAGCGGGAGACCTCGAGCAGTACTTC
TRBD2,TRBV3-1,TRBJ2-2,NA,CASSQTSLAGGAGELFF,TGTGCCAGCAGCCAAACCTCCCTAGCGGGGGGAGCCGGGGAGCTGTTTTTT
TRBD1,TRBV5-1,TRBJ2-1,few,CASSFGQGPRNEQFF,TGCGCCAGCAGCTTCGGACAGGGTCCGAGAAATGAGCAGTTCTTC
TRBD2,TRBV7-8,TRBJ2-3,NA,CASSPTIAGDPDTQYF,TGTGCCAGCAGCCCTACGATAGCGGGAGATCCAGATACGCAGTATTTT
NA,TRBV29-1,TRBJ2-7,NA,CSVEGSGYEQYF,TGCAGCGTTGAGGGTTCCGGCTACGAGCAGTACTTC
NA,TRBV9,TRBJ2-5,few,CASSLTHQYQETQYF,TGTGCCAGCAGCCTCACCCACCAGTACCAAGAGACCCAGTACTTC
NA,TRBV21-1,TRBJ2-2,few,CASIPLRQLTGELFF,TGTGCCAGCATCCCCCTTAGGCAGCTCACCGGGGAGCTGTTTTTT
NA,TRBV20-1,TRBJ1-6,NA,CSARDRGKTTYSPLHF,TGCAGTGCTAGGGACCGAGGGAAGACGACGTATTCACCCCTCCACTTT
NA,TRBV7-3,TRBJ2-7,few,CASSFPGLEIYEQYF,TGTGCCAGCAGTTTCCCGGGACTCGAGATCTACGAGCAGTACTTC
NA,TRBV2,TRBJ2-5,NA,CASSDGRQETQYF,TGTGCCAGCAGTGATGGTAGACAAGAGACCCAGTACTTC
TRBD2,TRBV20-1,TRBJ2-1,few,CSARERDYSYNEQFF,TGCAGTGCTAGAGAGCGGGACTACTCCTACAATGAGCAGTTCTTC
NA,TRBV20-1,TRBJ2-3,few,CSASVSRRDPDTQYF,TGCAGTGCTAGCGTTTCTCGGCGGGATCCAGATACGCAGTATTTT
TRBD1,TRBV30,TRBJ1-4,NA,CAWTGQGLGKLFF,TGTGCCTGGACGGGACAGGGGTTGGGAAAACTGTTTTTT
NA,TRBV6-6,TRBJ2-5,many,CASVDWVEETQYF,TGTGCCAGCGTTGATTGGGTCGAAGAGACCCAGTACTTC
NA,TRBV6-2/TRBV6-3,TRBJ1-2,few,CASSGTHRAYTF,TGTGCCAGCTCGGGGACACACCGAGCCTACACCTTC
NA,TRBV4-3,TRBJ2-1,NA,CASSQEGSNYNEQFF,TGCGCCAGCAGCCAAGAAGGATCAAACTACAATGAGCAGTTCTTC
NA,TRBV6-4,TRBJ2-5,few,CASSGKVAEPQETQYF,TGTGCCAGCAGTGGCAAGGTTGCGGAGCCCCAAGAGACCCAGTACTTC
TRBD2,TRBV3-1,TRBJ2-1,few,CASSQDWASGISYNEQFF,TGTGCCAGCAGCCAAGATTGGGCTAGCGGGATCTCCTACAATGAGCAGTTCTTC
TRBD1,TRBV28,TRBJ1-4,NA,CASSLWQGAANEKLFF,TGTGCCAGCAGTTTATGGCAGGGGGCGGCTAATGAAAAACTGTTTTTT
TRBD2,TRBV27,TRBJ2-5,once,CASSLGGGGAWETQYF,TGTGCCAGCAGTTTGGGTGGCGGGGGGGCGTGGGAGACCCAGTACTTC
NA,TRBV29-1,TRBJ2-1,NA,CSAHSSSYNEQFF,TGCAGCGCACACAGCAGCTCCTACAATGAGCAGTTCTTC
NA,TRBV10-3,TRBJ2-2,once,CAIKDSATGELFF,TGTGCCATCAAAGATTCAGCCACCGGGGAGCTGTTTTTT
NA,TRBV9,TRBJ2-5,NA,CASSVDGETQYF,TGTGCCAGCAGCGTAGATGGGGAGACCCAGTACTTC
NA,TRBV2,TRBJ2-5,NA,CASRDFGTIQETQYF,TGTGCCAGCAGGGACTTCGGAACGATCCAAGAGACCCAGTACTTC
NA,TRBV29-1,TRBJ1-2,NA,CSVPGLAYGYTF,TGCAGCGTGCCAGGGCTGGCCTATGGCTACACCTTC
NA,TRBV15,TRBJ1-2,few,CATSRVGTGNYGYTF,TGTGCCACCAGCAGAGTTGGAACAGGGAACTATGGCTACACCTTC
NA,TRBV5-1,TRBJ2-2,NA,CASRGAGELFF,TGCGCCAGCAGAGGGGCCGGGGAGCTGTTTTTT
NA,TRBV6-4,TRBJ2-2,few,CASSDSVGPGELFF,TGTGCCAGCAGTGACTCGGTCGGTCCCGGGGAGCTGTTTTTT
NA,TRBV29-1,TRBJ2-7,few,CSVARGPNSYEQYF,TGCAGCGTTGCTCGGGGTCCAAACTCCTACGAGCAGTACTTC
NA,TRBV27,TRBJ1-1,NA,CASYSDLNTEAFF,TGTGCCAGCTATTCGGACTTGAACACTGAAGCTTTCTTT
TRBD1,TRBV27,TRBJ1-6,many,CASSLGQGANSPLHF,TGTGCCAGCAGTTTAGGGCAGGGGGCTAATTCACCCCTCCACTTT
NA,TRBV7-2,TRBJ2-7,few,CASSFQVVKGSYEQYF,TGTGCCAGCAGCTTCCAGGTGGTGAAGGGGTCCTACGAGCAGTACTTC
NA,TRBV4-3,TRBJ2-3,NA,CASSQDGDIGGTQYF,TGCGCCAGCAGCCAAGACGGGGACATTGGGGGTACGCAGTATTTT
NA,TRBV24-1,TRBJ2-3,NA,CATSDRGREPTDTQYF,TGTGCCACCAGTGATAGGGGCAGGGAGCCCACAGATACGCAGTATTTT